This paragraph reports one T cell receptor (beta chain). Clones were sequenced by immunoSEQ multiplex PCR, and TCRdb holds only the in-frame ones, with some missing. This repertoire shows 100,000 to 150,000 clones, roughly 83% found once; its top ten account for about 2.4%. Time point here: peripheral blood 6 weeks after treatment start. This entry belongs to a study of PD-L1 blockade in urothelial cancer. CDR1 SGHRS and CDR2 YFSETQ come from the germline V gene. The length of the CDR3 is 17 residues. V lost 5 bases and J lost 1; bases outside the gene matches: 10. The receptor comes from a man aged 50-60 years with urothelial cancer. Source: PBMCs, taken around atezolizumab (anti-PD-L1) treatment. This chain uses TRBV5-1 with TRBJ1-1; TRBD1 agrees at 11 bases. In DNA form, the CDR3 reads TGCGCCAGCAGTCGTCCCGGACAGGGGGCATCGAACACTGAAGCTTTCTTT. It yields the protein CASSRPGQGASNTEAFF.